The clone carrying this T cell receptor beta chain appeared a single time. In the original processing: The authors estimated nucleated cell counts from reference gene primer amplification. The table came from immunoSEQ multiplex PCR; TCRdb's copy has only in-frame clones and leaves some out. That table gives V, J and clone size, and the DNA gave D and trimming. The repertoire holds under 95,000 clones, with 82% as singletons. These data belong to a study of blood T cell repertoires in COVID-19. For the study at large: Samples representing acute and convalescent COVID-19 were sourced from the United States, Italy and Spain.

Germline V gives CDR1 SGDLS, CDR2 YYNGEE. The CDR3 runs to 16 residues. Trimming stripped 4 bases from V and 4 bases from J, with 20 bases between. The TCR was taken from a middle-aged man with acute or convalescent COVID-19. Sequences were obtained from peripheral blood. The gene calls are TRBV9 and TRBJ1-1; D is perhaps TRBD1 (5 bases). CDR3 in DNA: TGTGCCAGCAGCCCCGCTCGGGGGGTGGGGGTCACTGAAGCTTTCTTT. This gives the protein CASSPARGVGVTEAFF.